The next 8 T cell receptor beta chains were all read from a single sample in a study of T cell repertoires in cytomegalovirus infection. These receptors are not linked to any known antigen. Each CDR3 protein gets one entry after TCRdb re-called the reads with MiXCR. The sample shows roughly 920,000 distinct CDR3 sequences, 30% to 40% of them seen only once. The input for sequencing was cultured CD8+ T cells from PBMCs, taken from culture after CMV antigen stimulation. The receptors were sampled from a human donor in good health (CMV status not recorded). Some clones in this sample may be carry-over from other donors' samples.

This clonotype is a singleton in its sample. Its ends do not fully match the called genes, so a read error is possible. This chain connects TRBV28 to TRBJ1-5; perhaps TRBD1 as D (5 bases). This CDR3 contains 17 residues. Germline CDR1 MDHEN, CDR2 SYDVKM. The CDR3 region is CASSLFETVEGNQPQHF. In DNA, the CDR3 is TGTGCCAGCAGTTTATTCGAGACAGTGGAGGGCAATCAGCCCCAACATTTT.

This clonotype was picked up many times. The CDR3 sequence: CASSLGGRPYEQYF. For the CDR3, the DNA is TGTGCCAGCAGCTTAGGAGGGAGACCCTACGAGCAGTACTTC. The V gene is TRBV7-9, the J gene TRBJ2-7; possibly TRBD2 for D (5 bases). V lost 1 base and J 2 bases, leaving 9 bases between the germline ends. CDR1 SEHNR and CDR2 FQNEAQ come from the germline V gene (reference sequence). This CDR3 region has 14 residues. Full variable domain (outside the CDR3, taken from reference TRBV7-9 and TRBJ2-7): DTGVSQNPRHKITKRGQNVTFRCDPISEHNRLYWYRQTLGQGPEFLTYFQNEAQLEKSRLLSDRFSAERPKGSFSTLEIQRTEQGDSAMYLCASSLGGRPYEQYFGPGTRLTVT.

The CDR3 sequence: CASSILPGTPQETQYF. The CDR3 bases are TGTGCCAGCAGCATACTTCCCGGGACACCCCAAGAGACCCAGTACTTC. This sequence joins TRBV27 and TRBJ2-5, with D tentatively TRBD1 (6 bases). There are 16 residues in the CDR3. Germline V gives CDR1 MNHEY, CDR2 SMNVEV (reference sequence). V was clipped by 6 bases and J by 1 base, with 18 bases between them.

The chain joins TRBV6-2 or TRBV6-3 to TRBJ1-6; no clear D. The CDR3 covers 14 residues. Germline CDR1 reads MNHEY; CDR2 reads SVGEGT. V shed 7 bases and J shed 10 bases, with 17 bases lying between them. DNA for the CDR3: TGTGCCAGCACCCTCCGGGCATTGAGCTCACCCCTCCACTTT. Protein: CASTLRALSSPLHF.

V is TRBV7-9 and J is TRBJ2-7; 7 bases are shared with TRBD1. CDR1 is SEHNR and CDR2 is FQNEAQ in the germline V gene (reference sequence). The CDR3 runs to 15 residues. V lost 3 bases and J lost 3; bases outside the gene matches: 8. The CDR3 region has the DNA TGTGCCAGCAGCTTCCCGACAGGGCCCAACTACGAGCAGTACTTC. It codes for CASSFPTGPNYEQYF.

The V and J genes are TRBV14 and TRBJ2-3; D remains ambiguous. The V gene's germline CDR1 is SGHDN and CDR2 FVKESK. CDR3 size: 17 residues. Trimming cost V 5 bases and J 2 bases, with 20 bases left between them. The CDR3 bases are TGTGCCAGCAGCTACACATGGTCCGGGTTCGCCACAGATACGCAGTATTTT. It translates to CASSYTWSGFATDTQYF.

The CDR3 sequence is CASKSGGPLREQFF. The CDR3 region has the DNA TGTGCCAGCAAATCCGGGGGGCCCCTCAGGGAGCAGTTCTTC. The chain combines TRBV27 with TRBJ2-1; perhaps TRBD2 as D (7 bases). This CDR3 contains 14 residues. The germline gives CDR1 MNHEY, CDR2 SMNVEV (reference sequence). V lost 7 bases and J lost 10, with 20 bases in between.

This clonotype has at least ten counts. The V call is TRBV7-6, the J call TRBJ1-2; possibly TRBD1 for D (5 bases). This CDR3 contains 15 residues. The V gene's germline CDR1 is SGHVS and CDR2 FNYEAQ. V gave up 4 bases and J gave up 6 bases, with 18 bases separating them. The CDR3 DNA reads TGTGCCAGCAGCTCAATAGGACAAGGGATCGATGGCTACACCTTC. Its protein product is CASSSIGQGIDGYTF.